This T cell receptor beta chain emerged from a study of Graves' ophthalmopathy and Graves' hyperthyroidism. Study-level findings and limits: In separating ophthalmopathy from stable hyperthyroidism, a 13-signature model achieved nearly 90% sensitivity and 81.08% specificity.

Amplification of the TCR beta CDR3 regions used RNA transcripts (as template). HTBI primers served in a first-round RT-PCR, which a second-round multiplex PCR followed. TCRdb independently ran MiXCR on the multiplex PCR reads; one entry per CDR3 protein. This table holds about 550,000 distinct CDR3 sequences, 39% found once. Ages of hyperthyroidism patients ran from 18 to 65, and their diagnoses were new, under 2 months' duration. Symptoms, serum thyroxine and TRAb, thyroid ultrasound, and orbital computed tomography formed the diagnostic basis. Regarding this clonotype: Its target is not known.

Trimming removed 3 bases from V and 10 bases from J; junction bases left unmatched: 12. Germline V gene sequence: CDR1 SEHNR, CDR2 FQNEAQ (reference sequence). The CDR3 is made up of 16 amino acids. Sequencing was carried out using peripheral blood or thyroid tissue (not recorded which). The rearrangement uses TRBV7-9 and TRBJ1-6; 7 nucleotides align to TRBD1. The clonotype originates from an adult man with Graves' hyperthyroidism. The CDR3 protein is CASSFRDSLGNSPLHF. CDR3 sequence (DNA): TGTGCCAGCAGCTTCCGGGACAGCCTCGGTAACTCACCCCTCCACTTT.